This T cell receptor (beta chain) derives from a study of blood T cell repertoires in COVID-19. V shed 1 base, J shed 6 bases, and the junction held 4 bases outside the gene matches. The CDR3 runs 15 residues. The germline gives CDR1 MGHRA, CDR2 YSYEKL. The protocol was immunoSEQ multiplex PCR, while the TCRdb copy is restricted to in-frame clones and leaves out a portion. The repertoire holds some 400,000 clones, with about 88% as singletons. The sequence derives from a human donor in a cohort sampled during active COVID-19. The genes are TRBV4-1 and TRBJ2-3; 10 positions agree with TRBD2. The sample comprised peripheral blood. The CDR3 is CASSQVSLAGDTQYF. The CDR3 coding sequence is TGCGCCAGCAGCCAAGTATCACTAGCGGGGGATACGCAGTATTTT.